Presented here are 15 T cell receptor beta chains from one specimen sequenced in a study of shared clonotypes between healthy human individuals. Sequencing was performed with immunoSEQ multiplex PCR; in TCRdb, only in-frame clones are kept and a portion is missing. There are 1.6 million or so clones in the sample; 98% occur only once, and over 0.3% lies in the top ten. Sequencing was carried out using naive CD4+ T cells sorted from blood. Subset noted: CD45RA+ positively selected. The receptor source for this set is a man aged 25 to 40 in good health.

About this clone: Within the sample, other DNA sequences also encode this same CDR3. For the CDR3, the DNA is TGTGCCAGCAGCTTAGGAGAAACCTACGAGCAGTACTTC. Its translation is CASSLGETYEQYF. V gene TRBV7-8 combines with J gene TRBJ2-7, with D uncertain. The V and J ends lost 1 base and 2 bases respectively, with 6 bases between them. From germline, CDR1 is SGHVS and CDR2 FQNEAQ. The CDR3 covers 13 residues.

This clone occurred a few times. The rearrangement links TRBV29-1 to TRBJ2-1, with 9 bases that match TRBD2. The CDR3 is made up of 14 amino acids. J lost 7 bases, V lost 4 bases, and 8 bases had no gene match. CDR1 is SQVTM, CDR2 ANQGSEA, per germline. CDR3: CSVGLAGRGNEQFF. Written as DNA, the CDR3 is TGCAGCGTTGGCCTAGCGGGAAGGGGTAATGAGCAGTTCTTC.

Concerning this clone itself: This sample also contains other DNA sequences that code for the same CDR3. This chain uses TRBV5-1 with TRBJ2-3, with TRBD2 matching over 7 bases. With V trimmed by 4 bases and J by 4 bases, 9 bases remained unmatched. The CDR3 covers 15 residues. Germline loops: CDR1 SGHRS, CDR2 YFSETQ. CDR3 sequence reads: CASSLLAGEADTQYF. CDR3 in DNA: TGCGCCAGCAGCCTCCTTGCGGGAGAGGCAGATACGCAGTATTTT. Full variable domain (rest looked up from reference TRBV5-1 and TRBJ2-3): KAGVTQTPRYLIKTRGQQVTLSCSPISGHRSVSWYQQTPGQGLQFLFEYFSETQRNKGNFPGRFSGRQFSNSRSEMNVSTLELGDSALYLCASSLLAGEADTQYFGPGTRLTVL.

This clone was counted a single time. The rearrangement uses TRBV9 and TRBJ1-2; no clear D. The ends were cut back, 4 bases at V and 3 bases at J, with 10 bases in the middle. The CDR3 loop spans 13 amino acids. The germline V gene encodes CDR1 SGDLS and CDR2 YYNGEE. The CDR3, as DNA: TGTGCCAGCAGCACCCGTGGGTACTATGGCTACACCTTC. The encoded protein is CASSTRGYYGYTF.

The CDR3 protein is CASNRALSTDTQYF. The CDR3 coding sequence is TGTGCCAGCAACAGGGCTCTGAGCACAGATACGCAGTATTTT. This chain uses TRBV6-1 with TRBJ2-3; TRBD1 might be the D (6 bases). Germline values: CDR1 MNHNS, CDR2 SASEGT. Deletions cut 7 bases from V and 0 bases from J, with 11 bases between. This CDR3 is 14 amino acids long.

This clone was detected once. V and J are TRBV19 and TRBJ1-2; 9 nucleotides line up with TRBD1. Germline CDR1 LNHDA, CDR2 SQIVND (reference sequence). V lost 6 bases to trimming and J lost 7 bases; unmatched junction nucleotides: 3. There are 12 residues in the CDR3. The CDR3 DNA reads as TGTGCCAGTAGGGGACAGGGTGGTGGCTACACCTTC. It yields the protein CASRGQGGGYTF.

This chain links TRBV29-1 with TRBJ2-1; D is unclear. V lost 2 bases to trimming and J lost 2 bases, with 13 bases between them. Germline CDR1 reads SQVTM; CDR2 reads ANQGSEA. CDR3 length: 15 residues. The CDR3 reads CSVESYVEAYNEQFF. CDR3 DNA: TGCAGCGTTGAATCCTACGTCGAAGCCTACAATGAGCAGTTCTTC.

The chain recombines TRBV25-1 with TRBJ1-1, with unresolved D. There are 11 residues in the CDR3. CDR1 is MGHDK and CDR2 is SYGVNS in the germline V gene. Trimming removed 8 bases from V and 4 bases from J, with 8 bases in between. The CDR3 nucleotides read TGTGCCAGCCAGCTAAGCACTGAAGCTTTCTTT. Translation: CASQLSTEAFF.

The rearrangement joins TRBV5-1 to TRBJ2-1; maybe TRBD2 (6 bases). V gave up 4 bases and J gave up 7 bases, with 15 bases separating them. The germline gives CDR1 SGHRS, CDR2 YFSETQ. The CDR3 has 14 residues. This CDR3 reads CASSRTGGWNEQFF. The CDR3, as DNA: TGCGCCAGCAGCCGAACCGGGGGTTGGAATGAGCAGTTCTTC.

Of note for this clone: Other DNA sequences from this sample encode an identical CDR3 as well. V usage is TRBV6-6 and J usage is TRBJ2-7, with no clear D. Trimming stripped 4 bases from V and 0 bases from J, with 10 bases between. The CDR3 is made up of 14 amino acids. Germline CDR1 reads MNHNY; CDR2 reads SVGAGI (reference sequence). The CDR3 nucleotides are TGTGCCAGCAGTTCCGGCAGGAGCTCCTACGAGCAGTACTTC. Amino acid sequence: CASSSGRSSYEQYF.

The rearrangement joins TRBV15 to TRBJ2-5; 11 nucleotides match TRBD1. The CDR3 has 15 amino acids. The trim removed 2 bases at V and 3 bases at J, leaving 2 bases unmatched. The V gene's germline CDR1 is LNHNV and CDR2 YYDKDF (reference sequence). The CDR3 DNA reads as TGTGCCACCAGCAGAAGGGGACAGGGGGAAGAGACCCAGTACTTC. Its translation: CATSRRGQGEETQYF.

The J gene is TRBJ2-3, the V gene TRBV4-3, with D hard to call. This CDR3 is built from 16 residues. CDR1 LGHNA and CDR2 YSLEER come from the germline V gene. Trimming left V 0 bases short and J 2 bases short, with 12 bases between. DNA for the CDR3: TGCGCCAGCAGCCAAGACGTACGGGCGGACACAGATACGCAGTATTTT. Translating it yields CASSQDVRADTDTQYF.

The chain uses TRBV10-3 and TRBJ2-5; perhaps TRBD2 as D (5 bases). Trimming cost V 10 bases and J 6 bases, with 15 bases left between them. CDR1 is ENHRY, CDR2 SYGVKD, per germline. The CDR3 sequence is 12 residues long. The CDR3 reads CATSPTEQTQYF. CDR3 coding DNA: TGTGCCACTAGCCCTACAGAGCAGACCCAGTACTTC.

The gene calls are TRBV7-9 and TRBJ2-2, with 8 nucleotides matching TRBD2. This CDR3 has 17 residues. Germline CDR1 and CDR2: SEHNR and FQNEAQ (reference sequence). V lost 11 bases to trimming and J lost 1 base; unmatched junction nucleotides: 15. The chain's CDR3 is CALPEGGGPLNTGELFF. Written as DNA, the CDR3 is TGTGCCTTACCAGAGGGCGGGGGGCCCTTGAACACCGGGGAGCTGTTTTTT.

The J gene is TRBJ2-7, the V gene TRBV6-5; TRBD2 might be the D (6 bases). The CDR3 is made up of 16 amino acids. The germline V and J ends were trimmed by 2 bases and 4 bases, with 18 bases remaining between them. Germline values: CDR1 MNHEY, CDR2 SVGAGI. CDR3 sequence (DNA): TGTGCCAGCAGTTACGTACCTGGCGGGAACCGGTACGAGCAGTACTTC. It yields the protein CASSYVPGGNRYEQYF.